One TCR beta chain is described in this entry. Starting 14 to 28 days after autologous transplant, ipilimumab 1 mg/kg was given. The sample originates from a study of ipilimumab plus nivolumab after autologous stem cell transplantation. About the study: DLBCL patients had primary refractory or relapsed disease.

The V segment lost 3 bases and the J segment 6 bases; nucleotides outside the gene matches: 12. The CDR3 spans 16 residues. Germline CDR1 and CDR2: SGHAT and FQNNGV. The data were produced by immunoSEQ multiplex PCR, yet TCRdb's version contains in-frame clones alone and is incomplete. This table has about 84,000 clones, under 85% appearing once. The gene calls are TRBV11-2 and TRBJ2-3; TRBD2 matches at 7 bases. Sequences were derived from PBMCs, sampled in a trial of ipilimumab plus nivolumab as post-transplant consolidation. The clonotype comes from a male donor with diffuse large B-cell lymphoma. The CDR3 DNA sequence: TGTGCCAGCAGCTTCGGCGGAGCGGGGAGTAGGGATACGCAGTATTTT. It is translated as CASSFGGAGSRDTQYF.